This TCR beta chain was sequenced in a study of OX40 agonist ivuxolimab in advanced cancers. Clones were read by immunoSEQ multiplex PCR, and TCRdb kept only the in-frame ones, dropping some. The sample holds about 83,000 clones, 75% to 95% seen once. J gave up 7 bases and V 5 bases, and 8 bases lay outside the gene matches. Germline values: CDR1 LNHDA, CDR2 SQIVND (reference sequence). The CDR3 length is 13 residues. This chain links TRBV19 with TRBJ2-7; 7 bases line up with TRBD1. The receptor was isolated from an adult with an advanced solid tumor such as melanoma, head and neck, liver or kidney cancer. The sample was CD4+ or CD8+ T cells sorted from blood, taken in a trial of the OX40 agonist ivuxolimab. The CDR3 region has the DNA TGTGCCAGTAGTCTCGGGGACAGCAGGGAGCAGTACTTC. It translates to CASSLGDSREQYF.